This T cell receptor beta chain was sequenced during a study of immune cell composition in non-small cell lung cancer. Study-level findings and limits: Tumour-reactive clones were not shown to match dominant in vivo tumour clones. TIL tumour reactivity correlated with maximal tumour-associated clone frequency in adenocarcinoma. Squamous lung tumours showed higher top 10 clone scores and clonality than adenocarcinomas.

V lost 2 bases and J lost 3; bases outside the gene matches: 4. The CDR3 is 15 residues long. Looked up from germline, CDR1 is LNHDA and CDR2 is SQIVND (reference sequence). Genomic DNA came from frozen unsorted single-cell suspensions. As to this clone: Its antigen is as yet unknown.

Some clones are missing from TCRdb's copy, which holds only in-frame ones; the method was immunoSEQ multiplex PCR. The sample contains 3,200 or so clones, around 86% of which appear only once. Sequenced material: lung tumor tissue. The sequence was obtained from a human donor with non-small cell lung cancer. The V and J genes are TRBV19 and TRBJ2-1; TRBD1 matches at 7 bases. CDR3 loop: CASSIIGDSYNEQFF. CDR3 coding DNA: TGTGCCAGTAGTATAATTGGGGACAGCTACAATGAGCAGTTCTTC.